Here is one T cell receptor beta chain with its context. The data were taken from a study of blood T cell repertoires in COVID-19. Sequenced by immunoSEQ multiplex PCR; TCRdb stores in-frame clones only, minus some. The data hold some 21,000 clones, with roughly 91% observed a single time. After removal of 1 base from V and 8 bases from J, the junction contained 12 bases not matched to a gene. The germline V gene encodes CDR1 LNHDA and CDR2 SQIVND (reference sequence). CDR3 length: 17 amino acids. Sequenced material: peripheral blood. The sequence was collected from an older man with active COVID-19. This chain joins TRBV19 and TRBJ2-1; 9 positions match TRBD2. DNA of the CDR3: TGTGCCAGTAGTATAGCAAGAAGTAGCGGGAGAAGGGATGAGCAGTTCTTC. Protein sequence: CASSIARSSGRRDEQFF.